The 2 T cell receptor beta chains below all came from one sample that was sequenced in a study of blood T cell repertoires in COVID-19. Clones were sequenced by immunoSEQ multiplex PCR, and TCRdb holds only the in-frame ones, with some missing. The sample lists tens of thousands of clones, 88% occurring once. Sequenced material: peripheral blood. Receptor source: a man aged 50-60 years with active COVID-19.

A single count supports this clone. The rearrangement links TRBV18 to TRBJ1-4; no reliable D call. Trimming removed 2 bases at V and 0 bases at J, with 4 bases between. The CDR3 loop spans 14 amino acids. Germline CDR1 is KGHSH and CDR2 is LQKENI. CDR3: CASSPAATNEKLFF. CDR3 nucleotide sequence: TGTGCCAGCTCACCAGCAGCAACTAATGAAAAACTGTTTTTT.

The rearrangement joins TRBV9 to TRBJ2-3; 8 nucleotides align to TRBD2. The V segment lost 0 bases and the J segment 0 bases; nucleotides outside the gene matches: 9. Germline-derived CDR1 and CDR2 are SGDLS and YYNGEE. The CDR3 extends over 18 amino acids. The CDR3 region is CASSVGRLAGASTDTQYF. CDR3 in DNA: TGTGCCAGCAGCGTAGGACGGCTAGCGGGCGCTAGCACAGATACGCAGTATTTT.